This T cell receptor beta chain was sequenced during a study of cytomegalovirus exposure and HLA in healthy donors. Study-level findings and limits: Owing to their indistinguishability, certain V segments, notably TRBV6-2 and TRBV6-3, were excluded. When a later analysis was performed, an Asian-associated ancestry cluster reportedly had fewer N-insertions than the approximately 700-donor mean.

A multiplex PCR was run with 60 Vbeta primers and 13 Jbeta primers. Some clones are missing from TCRdb's copy, which holds only in-frame ones; the method was immunoSEQ multiplex PCR. This table has around 100,000 clones, around three quarters appearing once. Trimming left V 6 bases short and J 0 bases short, with 11 bases between. The CDR3 loop spans 15 amino acids. In germline, CDR1 is SNHLY, CDR2 FYNNEI. About this clone: The antigen is undetermined.

The chain carries TRBV2 and TRBJ2-2; a weak D match, TRBD2 (5 bases). The sequence was collected from a young woman in good health and CMV-seropositive. What was sequenced was PBMCs. CDR3 amino acids: CASSPGSANTGELFF. CDR3 coding DNA: TGTGCCAGCAGCCCGGGATCAGCGAACACCGGGGAGCTGTTTTTT.